These T cell receptor beta chains were read from a single sample in a study of blood T cells in healthy people across ages. A single record per CDR3 protein comes from TCRdb applying MiXCR to the 5' RACE reads. Of about 1.7 million distinct CDR3 sequences in the sample, 28% are singletons; the top ten hold approximately 7.7%. Specimen: blood. The receptors stem from a woman aged 25 to 39 in good health. Both conserved end residues are part of each CDR3. The order of the fields is J gene, clone size, V gene, CDR3 length, D gene, CDR3 DNA, CDR3 protein. D genes are given only for firm matches. Some rows have no size entry. The others give once, few or many, or a class for an expanded clone.

>TRBJ2-7|once|TRBV19|14|-
TGTGCCAGTAGTATCACGGACTTCTCCTACGAGCAGTACTTC
CASSITDFSYEQYF
>TRBJ2-1|-|TRBV7-2|16|TRBD2
TGTGCCAGCAGCAAAGGCCTAGCGGGGGGGAACAATGAGCAGTTCTTC
CASSKGLAGGNNEQFF
>TRBJ2-3|few|TRBV5-1|14|-
TGCGCCAGCAGCTTGGAGTTTGAGGGAGATACGCAGTATTTT
CASSLEFEGDTQYF
>TRBJ2-7|few|TRBV10-3|14|TRBD2
TGTGCCACCTCCGGGACTAGCGGGCCTTACGAGCAGTACTTC
CATSGTSGPYEQYF
>TRBJ2-7|many|TRBV7-6|14|-
TGTGCCAGCAGCTTAGGGACAGATGGCTACGAGCAGTACTTC
CASSLGTDGYEQYF
>TRBJ2-7|-|TRBV5-1|19|TRBD2
TGCGCCAGCAGCGCGTCGGGTTCGGGACTAGTGGGGAGCTCCTACGAGCAGTACTTC
CASSASGSGLVGSSYEQYF
>TRBJ1-5|few|TRBV28|16|-
TGTGCCAGCAGTTCGGCCGACGGGGAGACATATCAGCCCCAGCATTTT
CASSSADGETYQPQHF
>TRBJ2-1|many|TRBV9|15|-
TGTGCCAGCAGCGTACTCGGGGACACCTACAATGAGCAGTTCTTC
CASSVLGDTYNEQFF
>TRBJ1-5|-|TRBV5-5|16|TRBD1
TGTGCCGGCAGCTGGGATGGGACAGCTAAGCATCAGCCCCAGCATTTT
CAGSWDGTAKHQPQHF
>TRBJ2-7|many|TRBV7-2|14|-
TGTGCCAGCAGCGTTCCCCCCCTAGCCTACGAGCAGTACTTC
CASSVPPLAYEQYF